The rows below give T cell receptor beta chains drawn from one sample of a study of radiotherapy plus CTLA-4 blockade in lung cancer. Profiled with immunoSEQ multiplex PCR; TCRdb holds only in-frame clones, not every one. Of around 80,000 clones listed, roughly 74% are singletons. The sample here was peripheral blood, taken from a patient treated with radiotherapy plus ipilimumab. The origin of the receptors is a human donor with non-small cell lung cancer whose response to radiotherapy plus ipilimumab could not be evaluated. CDR3s include the opening cysteine and the closing phenylalanine or tryptophan. D genes are given only for firm matches. Size values are once, few and many counts, or a class for expanded clones, and some rows have none.

V gene	D gene	J gene	clone size	CDR3 DNA	CDR3 protein
TRBV5-1	-	TRBJ2-3	-	TGCGCCAGCAGCTTGGATTTCAGGAATACGCAGTATTTT	CASSLDFRNTQYF
TRBV7-9	TRBD2	TRBJ2-5	-	TGTGCCAGCAGCTTACGGGCTAGCGGGATTGAGACCCAGTACTTC	CASSLRASGIETQYF
TRBV30	TRBD2	TRBJ2-3	-	TGTGCCTGGAGTGTACTAGCGGGTAATAGGGATACGCAGTATTTT	CAWSVLAGNRDTQYF
TRBV6-6	-	TRBJ1-2	-	TGTGCCAGCAGTTACGAGGTCGGGGGCTACACCTTC	CASSYEVGGYTF
TRBV19	TRBD1	TRBJ1-2	-	TGTGCCAGTAGTATTTCCGGTCAGGGGGCCTGGTATGGCTACACCTTC	CASSISGQGAWYGYTF
TRBV14	TRBD1	TRBJ1-3	-	TGTGCCAGCAGCCAAGTAGGACGACAGGGTGGAAACACCATATATTTT	CASSQVGRQGGNTIYF
TRBV30	-	TRBJ1-2	-	TGTGCCTGGGCCGTCTCGGGGTACTATGGCTACACCTTC	CAWAVSGYYGYTF
TRBV5-1	TRBD2	TRBJ2-1	-	TGCGCCAGCAGCCCGGGAGGTTACAATGAGCAGTTCTTC	CASSPGGYNEQFF
TRBV5-4	-	TRBJ1-2	-	TGTGCCAGCAGCTTGACAGGGAACGGCTACACCTTC	CASSLTGNGYTF
TRBV19	-	TRBJ1-1	few	TGTGCCAGTACCCTCGGGGGGACTGAAGCTTTCTTT	CASTLGGTEAFF
TRBV7-3	TRBD1	TRBJ1-1	-	TGTGCCAGCAGCTCCGGGACAGGGGGGGACACTGAAGCTTTCTTT	CASSSGTGGDTEAFF
TRBV15	-	TRBJ2-3	-	TGTGCCACCAGCAGAGATTATGTGGCGGGAAGGGCGGATACGCAGTATTTT	CATSRDYVAGRADTQYF
TRBV10-3	TRBD1	TRBJ1-5	-	TGTGCCATCGGTCAGGGGGATCAGCCCCAGCATTTT	CAIGQGDQPQHF
TRBV5-1	TRBD1	TRBJ1-1	-	TGCGCCAGCAGCCCCGGACAGGGCCAAGTAGAAGCTTTCTTT	CASSPGQGQVEAFF
TRBV6-5	-	TRBJ1-6	-	TGTGCCAGCATCCCCGGGAAGGGGGTGTATTCACCCCTCCACTTT	CASIPGKGVYSPLHF
TRBV5-1	TRBD1	TRBJ2-5	-	TGCGCCAGCAGCTTCGGACAGGGGAGTGGAGAGACCCAGTACTTC	CASSFGQGSGETQYF
TRBV19	TRBD1	TRBJ2-7	-	TGTGCCAGTAGTATAGGGACAGGCACCTACGAGCAGTACTTC	CASSIGTGTYEQYF
TRBV2	TRBD2	TRBJ2-2	-	TGTGCCAGCAGGGGCGGGGGGGGAGGAGGCACCGGGGAGCTGTTTTTT	CASRGGGGGGTGELFF
TRBV28	-	TRBJ1-5	-	TGTGCCAGCAGCTTAGACAGGAATCAGCCCCAGCATTTT	CASSLDRNQPQHF
TRBV7-6	TRBD2	TRBJ2-1	-	TGTGCCAGCAGCTTAGGGGGCCCGGCGGGGGGGCCCCGGGGCGAGCAGTTCTTC	CASSLGGPAGGPRGEQFF
TRBV6-6	TRBD1	TRBJ2-7	once	TGTGCCAGCAGTTACTCGGGACAGGGGGCCAACGAGCAGTACTTC	CASSYSGQGANEQYF
TRBV18	-	TRBJ2-5	-	TGTGCCAGCTCACCACCAGGGGAAGAGACCCAGTACTTC	CASSPPGEETQYF
TRBV5-4	-	TRBJ2-7	-	TGTGCCAGCAGCTTGGGGGGACAAGGCGAGCAGTACTTC	CASSLGGQGEQYF
TRBV6-6	TRBD2	TRBJ2-5	-	TGTACCAGCAGTTACCTTCAGCGGGGAGGGGAGACCCAGTACTTC	CTSSYLQRGGETQYF
TRBV2	-	TRBJ1-2	-	TGTGCCAGCCGAGGGACTCTGGATGGCTACACCTTC	CASRGTLDGYTF
TRBV14	-	TRBJ1-2	-	TGTGCCAGCAGCCAAGAAGGCGGGATGGGGGGCTACACCTTC	CASSQEGGMGGYTF
TRBV7-2	TRBD2	TRBJ2-3	few	TGTGCCAGCAGCTTATTTACGGGGGGGCCAATGAATACGCAGTATTTT	CASSLFTGGPMNTQYF
TRBV18	-	TRBJ2-7	few	TGTGCCAGCTCACAAAGAGACAGGAGCTACGAGCAGTACTTC	CASSQRDRSYEQYF
TRBV7-9	-	TRBJ2-3	-	TGTGCCAGCAGCTTAGGGCCCGATACGCAGTATTTT	CASSLGPDTQYF
TRBV19	TRBD2	TRBJ2-7	-	TGTGCCAGTGCTTCTAGCGGGAGCTGGTACGAGCAGTACTTC	CASASSGSWYEQYF
TRBV11-3	-	TRBJ2-1	-	TGTGCCAGCAGCTTAGGGGGGACAACCTACAATGAGCAGTTCTTC	CASSLGGTTYNEQFF
TRBV5-1	TRBD1	TRBJ1-1	-	TGCGCCAGCAGCCGAATTACAGGGGCCAACACTGAAGCTTTCTTT	CASSRITGANTEAFF
TRBV10-1	-	TRBJ2-3	few	TGCGCCAGCAGTGGTTTACCGGGGATAACGCAGTATTTT	CASSGLPGITQYF
TRBV6-6	TRBD2	TRBJ2-2	-	TGTGCCAGCAGAGCGGGACTAGCGGCCGGGGAGCTGTTTTTT	CASRAGLAAGELFF
TRBV2	-	TRBJ1-2	few	TGTGCCAGCAGCGGCGGAGCTAACTATGGCTACACCTTC	CASSGGANYGYTF
TRBV6-5	TRBD2	TRBJ2-7	few	TGTGCCAGCAGTACCACTAGCGTCGAATACGAGCAGTACTTC	CASSTTSVEYEQYF
TRBV19	-	TRBJ1-2	few	TGTGCCAGTAGTATGAGAGGGCGGAGAGACTATGGCTACACCTTC	CASSMRGRRDYGYTF
TRBV28	TRBD2	TRBJ2-2	-	TGTGCCAGCAAGAGCGGGGGGGCTAACACCGGGGAGCTGTTTTTT	CASKSGGANTGELFF
TRBV7-2	TRBD2	TRBJ2-4	-	TGTGCCAGCAGCCCTCTAGCGGGAGGGAGCATTCAGTACTTC	CASSPLAGGSIQYF
TRBV29-1	-	TRBJ2-1	once	TGCAGCGTCGACGGGGGAGCGGACGAGCAGTTCTTC	CSVDGGADEQFF
TRBV9	TRBD2	TRBJ2-5	-	TGTGCCAGCAGCGTAGGGATCGGGGGGGTTTCAGAGGCCCAGTACTTC	CASSVGIGGVSEAQYF
TRBV7-8	-	TRBJ1-1	-	TGTGCCAGCAGCTCAATCAACACTGAAGCTTTCTTT	CASSSINTEAFF
TRBV11-2	-	TRBJ2-7	once	TGTGCCAGCAGCTTCCACAGTGGCGAGCAGTACTTC	CASSFHSGEQYF
TRBV30	-	TRBJ1-1	-	TGTGCCTGGAGTGTTCCCGGCGGGGCTTTCTTT	CAWSVPGGAFF
TRBV7-9	TRBD2	TRBJ2-3	-	TGTGCCAGCAGCTTAGCCACTAGCGGAAACACAGATACGCAGTATTTT	CASSLATSGNTDTQYF
TRBV10-3	TRBD1	TRBJ2-5	-	TGTGCCATCAGTCTGACAGGGGGAGAAGAGACCCAGTACTTC	CAISLTGGEETQYF
TRBV20-1	-	TRBJ2-3	-	TGCAGTGCTAGTTGGACTTCCGTTCCGTATTTT	CSASWTSVPYF
TRBV28	-	TRBJ2-1	-	TGTGCCAGCAGTTTAGCAGGGCCGAGATACAATGAGCAGTTCTTC	CASSLAGPRYNEQFF
TRBV10-3	TRBD2	TRBJ2-3	-	TGTGCCATCAGTGACCGCGGGGGAGGCACAGATACGCAGTATTTT	CAISDRGGGTDTQYF
TRBV7-2	-	TRBJ2-7	many	TGTGCCAGCAGCTTAGGGCGGCAGGGCTACGAGCAGTACTTC	CASSLGRQGYEQYF
TRBV7-3	-	TRBJ2-1	-	TGTGCCAGCAGCACCACAGGGAACGATGAGCAGTTCTTC	CASSTTGNDEQFF
TRBV5-1	-	TRBJ2-7	-	TGCGCCAGCAGCTTCACTAGCTCAAGCGACGAGCAGTACTTC	CASSFTSSSDEQYF
TRBV19	TRBD2	TRBJ2-7	-	TGTGCCAGTAGTATAGACGGGGGACTAGCGGGAGCGGGGGAGCAGTACTTC	CASSIDGGLAGAGEQYF
TRBV21-1	-	TRBJ2-7	once	TGTGCCAGCAGCATAGTGAACAGGGTTCACTCCTACGAGCAGTACTTC	CASSIVNRVHSYEQYF